Listed below are T cell receptor beta chains from one sample, sequenced in a study of blood T cells in healthy people across ages. Via MiXCR, TCRdb re-called the 5' RACE reads, giving one row per CDR3 protein. The table includes some 800,000 distinct CDR3 sequences, just under 25% detected once. The same sample was also used in a study of T cells of mothers and their children.

The sequencing sample was made of blood. The receptors stem from a boy aged 5-17 years in good health. Both conserved end residues are part of each CDR3. A D gene is named only where the DNA matches it firmly. The size of a clone is reported for some rows only, either as once, few or many, or as a class for expanded clones.

len	d_gene	v_gene	abundance	j_gene	CDR3nt	CDR3aa
15	.	TRBV6-1	.	TRBJ2-5	TGTGCCAGCACGGGCGCGGCCAAAGGGGAAGAGACCCAGTACTTC	CASTGAAKGEETQYF
15	TRBD1	TRBV10-3	.	TRBJ1-2	TGTGCCATCACACCTGACCCGGAGGGACAGGGAAGCTACACCTTC	CAITPDPEGQGSYTF
12	.	TRBV29-1	few	TRBJ1-1	TGCAGCGTTCGGGTGAGTAGCGCTGAAGCTTTCTTT	CSVRVSSAEAFF
14	.	TRBV5-5	few	TRBJ2-3	TGTGCCAGCAGCTTGTGGGACCCCACAGATACGCAGTATTTT	CASSLWDPTDTQYF
11	.	TRBV28	.	TRBJ2-3	TGTGCCAGCAGTTTTGGTCTCACGCAGTATTTT	CASSFGLTQYF
15	.	TRBV28	few	TRBJ2-7	TGTGCCAGCAGTCCGAGGACAGCTAACTCCTACGAGCAGTACTTC	CASSPRTANSYEQYF
14	.	TRBV25-1	few	TRBJ2-4	TGTGCCAGCAGTGAGACAGCAGCCAAAAACATTCAGTACTTC	CASSETAAKNIQYF
15	TRBD2	TRBV7-2	few	TRBJ2-2	TGTGCCAGCATAGTGGGAGGGGTAAACACCGGGGAGCTGTTTTTT	CASIVGGVNTGELFF
11	.	TRBV12-3/TRBV12-4	.	TRBJ2-7	TGTGCCAGCGGGTTTCTGTCCGAGCAGTACTTC	CASGFLSEQYF
11	.	TRBV20-1	.	TRBJ1-6	TGCAGTGCGTTTGACAGGTCCAAAGGACACTTT	CSAFDRSKGHF
17	TRBD2	TRBV27	.	TRBJ2-1	TGTGCCAGCAGTTTAGCCGGGACTAGCGGGAGTAGGGATGAGCAGTTCTTC	CASSLAGTSGSRDEQFF
14	.	TRBV6-6	.	TRBJ2-7	TGTGCCAGCAGCTCACATACAGGGAGTTACGAGCAGTACTTC	CASSSHTGSYEQYF
18	.	TRBV11-2	.	TRBJ2-1	TGTGCCAGCAGCTTAGATCCCCCAACGATGTGGGTCCGGGAGACCCAGTGCTTC	CASSLDPPTMWVRETQCF
15	TRBD2	TRBV2	few	TRBJ2-1	TGTGCCAGCAGTGACTGGGCGGGAGGGCCTCGTGAGCAGTTCTTC	CASSDWAGGPREQFF
11	.	TRBV20-1	few	TRBJ2-1	TGCAGGTACCGCTACGGGGATGAGCAGTTCTTC	CRYRYGDEQFF
15	.	TRBV4-3	.	TRBJ1-4	TGCGCCAGCAGCCCGATCGGGGATTTGAGTGAAAAACTGTTTTTT	CASSPIGDLSEKLFF
14	.	TRBV20-1	few	TRBJ2-7	TGCAGTGCTAGAGATCGGCAGGACCTCTACGAGCAGTACTTC	CSARDRQDLYEQYF
11	.	TRBV29-1	few	TRBJ2-1	TGCAGCGTGAACAGCTACAATGAGCAGTTCTTC	CSVNSYNEQFF
18	.	TRBV7-6	.	TRBJ2-3	TGTGCCAGCAGCTTATATCATCCCGGAGGCGAGAGCACAGATACGCAGTATTTT	CASSLYHPGGESTDTQYF
15	.	TRBV7-3	.	TRBJ2-5	TGTGCCAGCAGCAACGGACAAGCGTTAGAGGAGACCCAGTACTTC	CASSNGQALEETQYF
13	.	TRBV4-1	few	TRBJ2-4	TGCGCCAGCAGCCATCCCGGACTGAGCATTCAGTACTTC	CASSHPGLSIQYF
16	.	TRBV7-3	.	TRBJ2-5	TGTGCCAGCAGCTTATCTTCCCGGGACCACAAAGAGACCCAGTACTTC	CASSLSSRDHKETQYF
14	.	TRBV30	.	TRBJ1-4	TGTGCCTGGACCAAAGGGGGTCGGAATGAAAAACTGTTTTTT	CAWTKGGRNEKLFF
12	.	TRBV2	few	TRBJ2-1	TGTGCCAGCATGGGGGGAGGAAATGAGCAGTTCTTC	CASMGGGNEQFF
19	TRBD2	TRBV4-3	.	TRBJ2-2	TGCGCCAGCAGCCGAGATGACGGAAAGAGCGGGAGAGTGACCGGGGAGCTGTTTTTT	CASSRDDGKSGRVTGELFF
15	TRBD1	TRBV12-3/TRBV12-4	.	TRBJ2-7	TGTGCCAGCAGTCGCCCGCGGACAGGGTCCTACGAGCAGTACTTC	CASSRPRTGSYEQYF
11	.	TRBV12-3/TRBV12-4	.	TRBJ2-7	TGTGCCAACAGTTCTAGGCGGGAGCAGTACTTC	CANSSRREQYF
14	.	TRBV27	few	TRBJ1-6	TGTGCCAGCAGATCAACAGGGAGGGGAATGGGCCTCCACTTT	CASRSTGRGMGLHF
13	.	TRBV28	.	TRBJ1-1	TGTGCCAGCATCAGGAGGGCGAACACTGAAGCTTTCTTT	CASIRRANTEAFF
13	TRBD1	TRBV10-3	.	TRBJ2-1	TGTGCCATCAGTGCGACAGGGGGGAATGAGCAGTTCTTC	CAISATGGNEQFF
16	TRBD2	TRBV6-2/TRBV6-3	.	TRBJ2-3	TGTGCCAGCTTCGGGACTAGCGGGGGGTACACAGATACGCAGTATTTT	CASFGTSGGYTDTQYF